One sample yielded the 25 T cell receptor beta chains listed below, sequenced in a study of CD8 T cells in ankylosing spondylitis (dated by TCRdb to about 2017). Receptors were amplified or captured by 5' RACE. The sample was run on an Illumina HiSeq 2500. Through fastp at Q25 and MiXCR, TCRdb rebuilt clones from the public reads, retaining in-frame beta chains. A single entry per CDR3 protein holds the most common genes and DNA from its merged rows. Within this sample are 100,000 to 150,000 distinct CDR3 sequences, with about an eighth of them counted one time only. The top ten clonotypes cover roughly 4% of the sample. What was sequenced was blood, either unsorted or a sorted T cell fraction (not recorded which). The receptors stem from a female donor with ankylosing spondylitis or in good health (not recorded which).

This clonotype was counted ten times or more. The chain employs TRBV29-1 and TRBJ2-7; D remains unclear. V lost 1 base, J lost 0 bases, and 10 bases lay in between. Germline V CDR1 and CDR2: SQVTM, ANQGSEA. This CDR3 is 14 amino acids long. CDR3 residues: CSVEGFLSSYEQYF. The CDR3 DNA follows: TGCAGCGTTGAAGGTTTCCTCAGCTCCTACGAGCAGTACTTC.

At least ten counts were recorded for this clonotype. The chain recombines TRBV15 with TRBJ2-1; D tentatively reads TRBD1 or TRBD2 (7 bases each). Trimming cost V 3 bases and J 8 bases, with 23 bases left between them. CDR1 LNHNV and CDR2 YYDKDF come from the germline V gene (reference sequence). This CDR3 comprises 17 residues. The CDR3 region is CATSRDLPGGGPHEQFF. The CDR3 bases are TGTGCCACCAGCAGGGACCTCCCAGGGGGGGGTCCCCATGAGCAGTTCTTC.

This clonotype was seen repeatedly, ten times or more. The genes are TRBV14 and TRBJ1-1; D is ambiguous. Germline CDR1 and CDR2: SGHDN and FVKESK. V was trimmed by 4 bases and J by 0 bases, leaving 9 bases between them. This CDR3 is built from 14 residues. This CDR3 reads CASSRVHLNTEAFF. The CDR3, as DNA: TGTGCCAGCAGCCGGGTACACCTGAACACTGAAGCTTTCTTT.

This clonotype has a count of ten or more. V usage is TRBV11-2 and J usage is TRBJ2-1; D is uncertain. With 6 bases removed from V and 0 bases from J, the gap between germline ends came to 3 bases. Germline V lookup: CDR1 SGHAT, CDR2 FQNNGV. The CDR3 is made up of 12 amino acids. CDR3 residues: CASRASYNEQFF. CDR3 nucleotide sequence: TGTGCCAGCAGGGCCTCCTACAATGAGCAGTTCTTC.

This clonotype was detected many times. The chain is built from TRBV5-1 and TRBJ2-3; D is possibly TRBD2 (5 bases). The germline V and J ends were trimmed by 4 bases and 2 bases, with 20 bases remaining between them. Germline V gene data show CDR1 as SGHRS and CDR2 as YFSETQ. The CDR3 consists of 17 residues. The CDR3 here is CASSPLLDGLLTDTQYF. The CDR3 DNA is TGCGCCAGCAGCCCTCTCTTGGACGGACTTCTCACAGATACGCAGTATTTT. Combining the CDR3 with reference TRBV5-1 and TRBJ2-3 gives the whole variable domain KAGVTQTPRYLIKTRGQQVTLSCSPISGHRSVSWYQQTPGQGLQFLFEYFSETQRNKGNFPGRFSGRQFSNSRSEMNVSTLELGDSALYLCASSPLLDGLLTDTQYFGPGTRLTVL.

This clonotype was recorded at least ten times. The V call is TRBV12-3 or TRBV12-4, the J call TRBJ1-2; 9 bases map to TRBD1. The CDR3 extends over 14 amino acids. V dropped 7 bases and J dropped 7; count of bases not matched to a gene: 10. The CDR3 here is CASTRTGDYRGYTF. For the CDR3, the DNA is TGTGCCAGCACCAGGACAGGGGATTACCGTGGCTACACCTTC.

There are many counts of this clonotype. The V gene is TRBV15, the J gene TRBJ2-2; TRBD2 agrees at 7 bases. CDR1 LNHNV and CDR2 YYDKDF come from the germline V gene (reference sequence). The ends lost 5 bases at V and 3 bases at J; junction bases unmatched: 9. This CDR3 is built from 16 residues. CDR3 coding DNA: TGTGCCACCAGCGGATGGAGCGGGGATCACACCGGGGAGCTGTTTTTT. Translated: CATSGWSGDHTGELFF.

Many counts were recorded for this clonotype. CDR3 sequence: CASSLDLSDRYTSTDTQYF. In DNA, the CDR3 is TGCGCCAGCAGCTTGGATTTATCGGACAGATATACTAGCACAGATACGCAGTATTTT. This chain uses TRBV5-1 with TRBJ2-3, with D tentatively TRBD1 (6 bases). Per germline, CDR1 SGHRS and CDR2 YFSETQ. The CDR3 loop spans 19 amino acids. V lost 0 bases and J lost 0, with 20 bases in between.

This clonotype came up many times. This chain connects TRBV5-4 to TRBJ2-5, with D hard to call. The CDR3 extends over 15 amino acids. Trimming left V 5 bases short and J 2 bases short, with 16 bases between. Germline CDR1 and CDR2: SGHNT and YYREEE (reference sequence). This chain's CDR3 is CASRILLTGQETQYF. CDR3 bases: TGTGCCAGCAGGATTCTTCTGACTGGACAAGAGACCCAGTACTTC.

This clonotype occurred a few times. V is TRBV7-9 and J is TRBJ1-6; no reliable D call. The CDR3 has 15 residues. Germline CDR1 is SEHNR and CDR2 is FQNEAQ (reference sequence). Trimming stripped 1 base from V and 7 bases from J, with 11 bases between. DNA for the CDR3: TGTGCCAGCAGCTTAGGAGATCGGCTCAATTCACCCCTCCACTTT. Translating it yields CASSLGDRLNSPLHF.

This clonotype came up many times. The V and J genes are TRBV5-1 and TRBJ2-3; the D is unclear. Germline V lookup: CDR1 SGHRS, CDR2 YFSETQ. Trimming took 0 bases from V and 10 from J, leaving 15 bases between them. This CDR3 has 14 residues. The CDR3 region is CASSLEPGYKPQYF. The CDR3 DNA sequence: TGCGCCAGCAGCTTGGAGCCGGGCTATAAGCCGCAGTATTTT. Combining the CDR3 with reference TRBV5-1 and TRBJ2-3 gives the whole variable domain KAGVTQTPRYLIKTRGQQVTLSCSPISGHRSVSWYQQTPGQGLQFLFEYFSETQRNKGNFPGRFSGRQFSNSRSEMNVSTLELGDSALYLCASSLEPGYKPQYFGPGTRLTVL.

The rearrangement links TRBV7-9 to TRBJ1-2; the D gene is possibly TRBD1 (5 bases). From germline, CDR1 is SEHNR and CDR2 FQNEAQ (reference sequence). This CDR3 contains 12 residues. The germline V and J ends were trimmed by 10 bases and 4 bases, with 13 bases remaining between them. In DNA, the CDR3 is TGTGCCATGGGCCCGGGGGGCTATGGCTACACCTTC. Protein product: CAMGPGGYGYTF.

This clonotype was picked up many times. This rearrangement joins TRBV12-3 or TRBV12-4 to TRBJ2-3; D is uncertain. The CDR3 runs 13 residues. V was clipped by 2 bases and J by 7 bases, with 10 bases between them. Here the CDR3 reads CASSLNHGNTQYF. DNA for the CDR3: TGTGCCAGCAGTTTAAATCACGGAAATACGCAGTATTTT.

This clonotype was seen many times. As DNA, the CDR3 is TGTGCCAGCAGCTTAACGCAGGGTTTGGGCGCTGAAGCTTTCTTT. Its translation: CASSLTQGLGAEAFF. The genes are TRBV7-9 and TRBJ1-1, with D perhaps matching TRBD1 (5 bases). The ends were cut back, 2 bases at V and 6 bases at J, with 16 bases in the middle. Germline CDR1 reads SEHNR; CDR2 reads FQNEAQ (reference sequence). CDR3 size: 15 residues.

This clonotype was recorded many times. This sequence joins TRBV28 and TRBJ1-2; TRBD1 might be the D (6 bases). This CDR3 has 15 residues. Germline CDR1 reads MDHEN; CDR2 reads SYDVKM. Deletions cut 5 bases from V and 2 bases from J, with 15 bases between. The CDR3 is CASSLPTTGNYGYTF. CDR3 DNA sequence: TGTGCCAGCAGTCTCCCGACCACAGGGAACTATGGCTACACCTTC.

This clonotype appeared many times. The V and J genes are TRBV2 and TRBJ1-4; 7 bases are a match to TRBD1. The CDR3 loop spans 13 amino acids. The V gene end was trimmed by 7 bases and the J gene end by 7 bases; junction bases not matched to a gene: 6. Per the germline V gene, CDR1 is SNHLY and CDR2 is FYNNEI. The CDR3 is CASKTGVFEKLFF. The DNA for the CDR3 is TGTGCCAGCAAAACAGGGGTGTTTGAAAAACTGTTTTTT.

This clonotype was seen repeatedly, ten times or more. CDR3 sequence (DNA): TGTGCCAGCAGTACCCCAACTAGCGGGAAGGGGTCAGATACGCAGTATTTT. Translating it yields CASSTPTSGKGSDTQYF. The chain uses TRBV28 and TRBJ2-3, with TRBD2 matching over 10 bases. Per germline, CDR1 MDHEN and CDR2 SYDVKM. J was trimmed by 4 bases and V by 5 bases; bases with no gene match: 12. The CDR3 covers 17 residues. The entire variable domain, with the rest obtained from reference TRBV28 and TRBJ2-3, is as follows: DVKVTQSSRYLVKRTGEKVFLECVQDMDHENMFWYRQDPGLGLRLIYFSYDVKMKEKGDIPEGYSVSREKKERFSLILESASTNQTSMYLCASSTPTSGKGSDTQYFGPGTRLTVL.

Note on this clonotype: A much bigger clone sits one base away, suggesting this may be a read error. V gene TRBV6-5 combines with J gene TRBJ1-2; TRBD1 might be the D (5 bases). Germline values: CDR1 MNHEY, CDR2 SVGAGI. This CDR3 region has 15 residues. The CDR3 loop reads CASSYSGHPGYGYPF. CDR3 DNA: TGTGCCAGCAGTTACTCGGGGCACCCTGGCTATGGCTACCCCTTC.

At least ten counts were recorded for this clonotype. V is TRBV4-1 and J is TRBJ1-3; TRBD1 aligns across 7 bases. Germline V lookup: CDR1 MGHRA, CDR2 YSYEKL. The CDR3 has 18 amino acids. With V trimmed by 0 bases and J by 2 bases, 10 bases remained unmatched. CDR3 coding DNA: TGCGCCAGCAGCCAAGATGTTATCTTAGGGGGCCCTGGAAACACCATATATTTT. Its translation is CASSQDVILGGPGNTIYF.

With regard to this clonotype: This could be a read error, since a much larger clone is one nucleotide away. The chain links TRBV5-1 to TRBJ2-3; D not resolved. Trimming pared 3 bases from V and 4 bases from J, leaving 12 bases between. CDR1 SGHRS and CDR2 YFSETQ come from the germline V gene. This CDR3 has 14 amino acids. The CDR3 is CASSSLDHSDTQYF. The DNA of the CDR3 is TGCGCCAGCAGCTCACTGGACCACTCAGATACGCAGTATTTT.

At least ten counts were recorded for this clonotype. V usage is TRBV5-6 and J usage is TRBJ2-5; D unresolved. The CDR3 runs to 11 residues. Germline CDR1 SGHDT, CDR2 YYEEEE. Deletions cut 2 bases from V and 5 bases from J, with 4 bases between. The CDR3 region is CASSFLETQYF. The DNA for the CDR3 is TGTGCCAGCAGCTTTCTCGAGACCCAGTACTTC.

This clonotype was seen repeatedly, ten times or more. The chain employs TRBV4-2 and TRBJ1-2; 9 bases fit TRBD1. V was pared by 0 bases and J by 7 bases, with 6 bases of the junction left unmatched. From germline, CDR1 is LGHNA and CDR2 YNFKEQ. The CDR3 extends over 15 amino acids. The CDR3 loop is CASSQEGQGRIGYTF. In DNA form, the CDR3 reads TGTGCCAGCAGCCAAGAGGGACAGGGAAGAATTGGCTACACCTTC.

The rearrangement links TRBV19 to TRBJ1-1; 8 bases are shared with TRBD1. CDR1 is LNHDA, CDR2 SQIVND, per germline (reference sequence). This CDR3 spans 15 amino acids. V gave up 7 bases and J gave up 1 base; unmatched junction bases: 8. Here the CDR3 reads CASKRGQEGNTEAFF. CDR3 DNA sequence: TGTGCCAGTAAAAGGGGACAGGAGGGGAACACTGAAGCTTTCTTT.

This clonotype occurred many times. The V and J genes are TRBV7-9 and TRBJ1-6; tentatively, D is TRBD1 (6 bases). Looked up from germline, CDR1 is SEHNR and CDR2 is FQNEAQ (reference sequence). This CDR3 has 15 amino acids. Trimming removed 0 bases from V and 13 bases from J, with 16 bases in between. The DNA for the CDR3 is TGTGCCAGCAGCTTAGCCCTAGCAGGGGTTGAGCCCCTCCACTTT. Translated: CASSLALAGVEPLHF.

This clonotype was observed many times. The chain employs TRBV24-1 and TRBJ1-2, with 11 positions matching TRBD1. V trimming: 6 bases; J trimming: 3 bases; junction bases outside the gene matches: 2. The CDR3 extends over 14 amino acids. The germline V gene has CDR1 KGHDR and CDR2 SFDVKD. The CDR3 is CATSLGQGDYGYTF. The CDR3 DNA sequence: TGTGCCACCAGTCTGGGACAGGGGGACTATGGCTACACCTTC.